The 3 T cell receptor beta chains listed next were all sequenced from one sample in a study of CD8+CD57+ T cells in acquired aplastic anemia. Both TCR beta VDJ combination and CDR3 sequence profiling were carried out. Genomic DNA was the template for this profiling. One entry per CDR3 protein results from TCRdb running MiXCR on the reads. The sample yields 200,000 or so distinct CDR3 sequences, 55% to 70% seen once. Sequencing input: sorted CD4+, CD8+, or CD8+CD57+ T cells (not recorded which) from PBMCs. The source of these receptors is a human donor with severe aplastic anemia or a healthy control (not recorded which).

A note on this clonotype: Its ends do not fully match the called genes, so a read error is possible. This sequence joins TRBV7-3 and TRBJ1-1; tentative D call: TRBD1 (5 bases). This CDR3 region has 11 residues. Per the germline V gene, CDR1 is SGHTA and CDR2 is FQGTGA. The CDR3, as DNA: TGTGCCAGCGGGGGAAACACTGAAGCTCTCTTT. Protein: CASGGNTEALF.

This clonotype occurred once. The V and J genes are TRBV2 and TRBJ2-2, with 13 bases aligning to TRBD2. The CDR3 has 18 residues. Germline assignment: CDR1 SNHLY and CDR2 FYNNEI. Trimming at V came to 7 bases and at J to 4 bases, leaving 12 bases not matched to a gene. The CDR3 here is CASTYPTSGGSSTGELFF. The CDR3 region has the DNA TGTGCCAGCACCTACCCGACTAGCGGGGGGTCCAGCACCGGGGAGCTGTTTTTT.

The chain has TRBV6-5 and TRBJ2-3; 7 nucleotides match TRBD2. CDR1 MNHEY and CDR2 SVGAGI come from the germline V gene. The CDR3 consists of 17 residues. V gave up 7 bases and J gave up 5 bases; unmatched junction bases: 18. CDR3 loop: CASTAGPRLAGLDTQYF. For the CDR3, the DNA is TGTGCCAGCACCGCCGGACCAAGACTAGCCGGTCTAGATACGCAGTATTTT.